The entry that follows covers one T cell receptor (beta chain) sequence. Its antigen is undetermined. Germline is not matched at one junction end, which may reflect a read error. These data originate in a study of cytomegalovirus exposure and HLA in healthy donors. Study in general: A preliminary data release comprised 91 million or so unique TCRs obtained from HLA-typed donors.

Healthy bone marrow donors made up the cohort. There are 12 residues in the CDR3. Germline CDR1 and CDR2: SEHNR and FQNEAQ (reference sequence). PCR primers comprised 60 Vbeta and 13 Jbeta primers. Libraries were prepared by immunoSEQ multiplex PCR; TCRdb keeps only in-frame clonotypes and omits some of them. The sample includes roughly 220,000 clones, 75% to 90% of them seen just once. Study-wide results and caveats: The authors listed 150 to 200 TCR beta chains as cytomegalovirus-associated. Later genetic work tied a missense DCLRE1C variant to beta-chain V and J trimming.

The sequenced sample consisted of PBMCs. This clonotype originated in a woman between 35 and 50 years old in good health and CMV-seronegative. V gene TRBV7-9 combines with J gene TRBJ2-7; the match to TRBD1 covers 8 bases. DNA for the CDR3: TGTGCCAGCAGCTTAGGCGGGACAGGAGCATCTTTC. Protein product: CASSLGGTGASF.